This is a list of T cell receptor beta chains from one sample in a study of T cell repertoires in cytomegalovirus infection. TCRdb reanalysed the reads using MiXCR and keeps one entry per CDR3 protein. The sample yields 450,000 to 650,000 distinct CDR3 sequences, 26% seen once. Input material: PBMCs. These receptors were taken from a human donor in good health (CMV status not recorded). Some clones in this sample may be carry-over from other donors' samples. Both conserved end residues are part of each CDR3. The order of the fields is CDR3 protein, CDR3 DNA, D gene, J gene, clone size, V gene. The D gene is left open where the match is weak. Clone size is given for some rows only: seen once, a few or many times, or a class if the clone is expanded.

CATSPKGPYTEAFF,TGTGCCACCAGCCCAAAGGGGCCATACACTGAAGCTTTCTTT,-,TRBJ1-1,-,TRBV15
CASRNVREQFF,TGTGCCAGCCGTAACGTGAGGGAGCAGTTCTTC,-,TRBJ2-1,-,TRBV11-2
CSVSRGQGPADTQYF,TGCAGCGTCTCAAGAGGACAGGGTCCCGCAGATACGCAGTATTTT,TRBD1,TRBJ2-3,-,TRBV29-1
CASSWDLSVPYNEQFF,TGTGCCAGTAGTTGGGACCTTTCCGTTCCCTACAATGAGCAGTTCTTC,-,TRBJ2-1,few,TRBV19
CASSYPGRYTEAFF,TGTGCCAGCAGTTACCCAGGAAGGTACACTGAAGCTTTCTTT,-,TRBJ1-1,few,TRBV6-2/TRBV6-3
CASSPPGQVLHGYTF,TGTGCCAGCAGCCCTCCAGGGCAGGTTCTACATGGCTACACCTTC,-,TRBJ1-2,-,TRBV5-5
CASSVRGLGQPQHF,TGTGCCAGTAGTGTCAGGGGGCTAGGGCAGCCCCAGCATTTT,TRBD1,TRBJ1-5,many,TRBV19
CSAKWDGDLVAQHF,TGCAGTGCGAAGTGGGACGGGGATTTGGTGGCCCAGCATTTT,-,TRBJ1-5,-,TRBV20-1
CAIWTGGFNQPQHF,TGTGCCATCTGGACAGGGGGGTTCAATCAGCCCCAGCATTTT,TRBD1,TRBJ1-5,few,TRBV10-3
CASSLTGLENNEQFF,TGTGCCAGCAGTTTAACGGGACTTGAAAACAATGAGCAGTTCTTC,-,TRBJ2-1,once,TRBV28
CASSQSLGAAKTGELFF,TGCGCCAGCAGTCAATCGTTGGGGGCCGCAAAAACCGGGGAGCTGTTTTTT,-,TRBJ2-2,-,TRBV23-1
CAWSVAAHYGYTF,TGTGCCTGGAGTGTAGCAGCTCACTATGGCTACACCTTC,-,TRBJ1-2,-,TRBV30
CASSLGASGNNEQFF,TGTGCCAGCAGTTTAGGGGCTAGCGGAAACAATGAGCAGTTCTTC,TRBD2,TRBJ2-1,-,TRBV28
CASSWREGGTDTQYF,TGTGCCAGCAGCTGGCGGGAGGGGGGCACAGATACGCAGTATTTT,TRBD2,TRBJ2-3,many,TRBV7-2
CASSSVDKGPETQYF,TGTGCCAGCAGTTCCGTAGATAAGGGCCCAGAGACCCAGTACTTC,-,TRBJ2-5,few,TRBV28